The 5 T cell receptor beta chains below all came from one sample that was sequenced in a study of T cell responses to AZD1222 COVID-19 vaccine. Assay: immunoSEQ multiplex PCR; the TCRdb copy retains only in-frame clones and omits some. The repertoire holds 100,000 to 150,000 clones, with more than 85% as singletons. Here the sequenced sample was peripheral blood, taken 28 days after the second AZD1222 dose. These receptors originate from an adult who received the AZD1222 COVID-19 vaccine.

The V call is TRBV3-1 (or the pseudogene TRBV3-2), the J call TRBJ1-2, with D tentatively TRBD1 (5 bases). V lost 5 bases to trimming and J lost 4 bases, with 23 bases between them. The CDR3 sequence is 17 residues long. Germline CDR1 and CDR2: LGHDT and YNNKEL (reference sequence). The CDR3 DNA is TGTGCCAGCAGCAAAATGGGGCTCCCAGAGCAAAGCTATGGCTACACCTTC. Protein sequence: CASSKMGLPEQSYGYTF.

V gene TRBV12-5 combines with J gene TRBJ1-2, with no clear D. V lost 2 bases to trimming and J lost 4 bases, with 5 bases between them. Germline CDR1 and CDR2: LGHNT and FRNRAP. The CDR3 is 12 residues long. CDR3 DNA: TGTGCTAGTGGTTTGCAGGTCTATGGCTACACCTTC. Its translation is CASGLQVYGYTF. Using reference TRBV12-5 and TRBJ1-2 for the parts outside the CDR3, the full variable domain is DARVTQTPRHKVTEMGQEVTMRCQPILGHNTVFWYRQTMMQGLELLAYFRNRAPLDDSGMPKDRFSAEMPDATLATLKIQPSEPRDSAVYFCASGLQVYGYTFGSGTRLTVV.

This chain joins TRBV5-1 and TRBJ1-1; 7 bases line up with TRBD1. Per germline, CDR1 SGHRS and CDR2 YFSETQ. CDR3 length equals 17 residues. V lost 2 bases and J lost 1; bases outside the gene matches: 11. CDR3 DNA: TGCGCCAGCAGCTTAGGCCCCCCGGGACAGACGAACACTGAAGCTTTCTTT. Protein sequence: CASSLGPPGQTNTEAFF.

This clone was recorded only once. The V gene is TRBV6-1, the J gene TRBJ1-1; possible D gene TRBD1, 5 bases. Trimming pared 2 bases from V and 5 bases from J, leaving 21 bases between. This CDR3 spans 17 amino acids. Looked up from germline, CDR1 is MNHNS and CDR2 is SASEGT. This CDR3 reads CASSESGANWRGTEAFF. The CDR3 DNA reads TGTGCCAGCAGTGAAAGTGGGGCGAATTGGAGGGGAACTGAAGCTTTCTTT.

The CDR3 DNA follows: TGTGCCAGCAGCCCAAGAGACAGGGAGAGCACTGAAGCTTTCTTT. Protein sequence: CASSPRDRESTEAFF. The genes are TRBV3-1 (or the pseudogene TRBV3-2) and TRBJ1-1, with TRBD1 matching over 7 bases. After removal of 4 bases from V and 4 bases from J, the junction contained 9 bases not matched to a gene. This CDR3 spans 15 amino acids. Germline V gene sequence: CDR1 LGHDT, CDR2 YNNKEL (reference sequence).